Presented here are 31 T cell receptor beta chains from one specimen sequenced in a study of beta chain features in type 1 diabetes (dated by TCRdb to the late 2010s). Library preparation employed the immunoSEQ multiplex PCR assay. The entire isolated RNA was reverse transcribed using the High Capacity cDNA Reverse Transcription Kit, and thus expressed TCRB transcripts were sequenced. In its TCRdb copy, this immuneACCESS table keeps in-frame sequences only and misses some clones. Where compared with another copy, unresolved V genes explain less than half of these, and the others have no known cause. The sample table records 640,000 or so clones; around an eighth of these occur just once. Together, the top ten hold just under 0.04% of the sample. No antigen is known for these receptors. Broader findings and caveats from the paper: Type 1 diabetes patients showed a moderate but significant shortening of TCRB CDR3 length in all four CD4+ subsets.

The sample comprised naive CD4+ T cells from blood. The cell subset or site tag for this specimen amounts to: true naive CD4+ T cells. These receptor sequences come from a man younger than 35 with type 1 diabetes.

The sample holds a few counts of this clone. This sequence joins TRBV23-1 and TRBJ1-6; no firm D call. TRBV23-1 is known as an ORF, though its function is uncertain. V dropped 6 bases and J dropped 8 bases, with 17 bases sitting between them. The CDR3 has 15 residues. CDR3 nucleotides: TGCGCCAGCAGCCGGCCGACGGTGGGAGATTCACCCCTCCACTTT. It codes for CASSRPTVGDSPLHF.

The chain links TRBV29-1 to TRBJ2-5, with D tentatively TRBD1 (5 bases). Germline V gene data show CDR1 as SQVTM and CDR2 as ANQGSEA. V was shortened by 8 bases and J by 5 bases, with 24 bases between the two germline ends. This CDR3 comprises 15 residues. CDR3 in amino acids: CSIKVGPGPEETQYF. For the CDR3, the DNA is TGCAGCATTAAGGTGGGTCCAGGGCCAGAGGAGACCCAGTACTTC.

The rearrangement uses TRBV4-2 and TRBJ2-7; 12 bases are a match to TRBD1. Per the germline V gene, CDR1 is LGHNA and CDR2 is YNFKEQ. Unmatched junction bases numbered 13, after V lost 0 bases and J lost 4 bases. The length of the CDR3 is 19 residues. This chain's CDR3 is CASSQDAIGGQGAVYEQYF. The CDR3 DNA is TGTGCCAGCAGCCAAGATGCTATCGGGGGACAGGGGGCAGTTTACGAGCAGTACTTC.

The gene calls are TRBV19 and TRBJ2-6; 8 nucleotides line up with TRBD1. CDR3 length: 15 residues. Germline V gene sequence: CDR1 LNHDA, CDR2 SQIVND (reference sequence). V was clipped by 5 bases and J by 3 bases; unmatched bases: 3. CDR3 region: CASSQTGVGANVLTF. The CDR3 DNA follows: TGTGCCAGTAGTCAGACAGGGGTTGGGGCCAACGTCCTGACTTTC.

This chain joins TRBV28 and TRBJ2-7; D possibly corresponds to TRBD1 (6 bases). Germline CDR1 is MDHEN and CDR2 is SYDVKM. Trimming cost V 5 bases and J 6 bases, with 17 bases left between them. This CDR3 has 14 amino acids. For the CDR3, the DNA is TGTGCCAGCAGTCACCGACAGGTCCCGGTCGAGCAGTACTTC. As protein: CASSHRQVPVEQYF.

This clone was seen more than once but under ten times. This chain connects TRBV5-7 to TRBJ2-1; 10 bases are shared with TRBD2. TRBV5-7 is annotated as an ORF whose role is uncertain. CDR3 length: 17 residues. With V trimmed by 4 bases and J by 7 bases, 14 bases remained unmatched. The CDR3 DNA reads TGTGCCAGCAGCGTGACTAGCGGGCACGGGGAGTTGAATGAGCAGTTCTTC. Amino acid sequence: CASSVTSGHGELNEQFF.

The chain has TRBV7-2 and TRBJ2-7; 9 bases line up with TRBD1. The CDR3 length is 15 residues. The germline gives CDR1 SGHTA, CDR2 FQGNSA. With V trimmed by 0 bases and J by 5 bases, 5 bases remained unmatched. Here the CDR3 reads CASSLARDRAHEQYF. CDR3 DNA: TGTGCCAGCAGCTTAGCCAGGGACAGGGCCCACGAGCAGTACTTC.

There are a few counts of this clone. This chain joins TRBV2 and TRBJ1-3; tentatively, D is TRBD1 (5 bases). The CDR3 loop spans 12 amino acids. V shed 8 bases and J shed 3 bases, with 8 bases lying between them. CDR1 and CDR2 from the germline V gene are SNHLY and FYNNEI. In DNA, the CDR3 is TGTGCCAGCGGGACTCTTGGAAACACCATATATTTT. This encodes CASGTLGNTIYF.

V and J are TRBV30 and TRBJ2-7; 10 nucleotides line up with TRBD1. This CDR3 has 16 amino acids. Germline V gives CDR1 GTSNPN, CDR2 SVGIG (reference sequence). V trimming: 2 bases; J trimming: 3 bases; junction bases outside the gene matches: 10. CDR3 loop: CAWSRTSDRGYYEQYF. CDR3 nucleotide sequence: TGTGCCTGGAGTAGGACCTCGGACAGGGGGTACTACGAGCAGTACTTC.

This chain uses TRBV5-1 with TRBJ1-2; weak D call: TRBD1 (6 bases). Germline V gene sequence: CDR1 SGHRS, CDR2 YFSETQ. Trimming took 4 bases from V and 6 from J, leaving 13 bases between them. This CDR3 spans 13 amino acids. The CDR3 here is CASSSGGLNGYTF. Here the CDR3 DNA reads TGCGCCAGCAGCAGTGGGGGGCTCAATGGCTACACCTTC.

This chain connects TRBV7-9 to TRBJ1-5; D is uncertain. Germline assignment: CDR1 SEHNR and CDR2 FQNEAQ (reference sequence). With 0 bases removed from V and 3 bases from J, the gap between germline ends came to 18 bases. This CDR3 spans 18 amino acids. The CDR3 coding sequence is TGTGCCAGCAGCTTAGCTAGGTACGAAGGAGCCCTCAATCAGCCCCAGCATTTT. It is translated as CASSLARYEGALNQPQHF.

This clone was seen more than once but under ten times. This sequence joins TRBV5-4 and TRBJ1-2; D is uncertain. Trimming pared 4 bases from V and 4 bases from J, leaving 26 bases between. This CDR3 is built from 18 residues. Germline V CDR1 and CDR2: SGHNT, YYREEE (reference sequence). The CDR3, as DNA: TGTGCCAGCAGCCCACGCCTACAAACGGACCTGGGAGGCTATGGCTACACCTTC. Protein: CASSPRLQTDLGGYGYTF. Drawing the rest from reference TRBV5-4 and TRBJ1-2, the complete variable domain is ETGVTQSPTHLIKTRGQQVTLRCSSQSGHNTVSWYQQALGQGPQFIFQYYREEENGRGNFPPRFSGLQFPNYSSELNVNALELDDSALYLCASSPRLQTDLGGYGYTFGSGTRLTVV.

This clone was counted only a few times. This CDR3 reads CASSVVSSSYNEQFF. The CDR3 region has the DNA TGTGCCAGCAGCGTAGTAAGTAGCTCCTACAATGAGCAGTTCTTC. The chain carries TRBV9 and TRBJ2-1, with no clear D. V dropped 0 bases and J dropped 0 bases, with 7 bases sitting between them. Germline V gives CDR1 SGDLS, CDR2 YYNGEE. CDR3 length: 15 residues.

This clone appeared a few times. The chain employs TRBV5-1 and TRBJ2-5; 10 bases fit TRBD2. The CDR3 has 17 amino acids. Germline V CDR1 and CDR2: SGHRS, YFSETQ. J was trimmed by 5 bases and V by 4 bases; bases with no gene match: 14. The CDR3 bases are TGCGCCAGCAGCCAGTCACCTATAGCGGGAGGCCAGGAGACCCAGTACTTC. Its protein product is CASSQSPIAGGQETQYF. The variable domain in full, completed from reference TRBV5-1 and TRBJ2-5, reads KAGVTQTPRYLIKTRGQQVTLSCSPISGHRSVSWYQQTPGQGLQFLFEYFSETQRNKGNFPGRFSGRQFSNSRSEMNVSTLELGDSALYLCASSQSPIAGGQETQYFGPGTRLLVL.

V is TRBV28 and J is TRBJ2-1; no clear D. CDR3 size: 13 residues. Germline assignment: CDR1 MDHEN and CDR2 SYDVKM. Trimming left V 5 bases short and J 4 bases short, with 9 bases between. The CDR3 sequence is CASSGGSYNEQFF. As DNA, the CDR3 is TGTGCCAGCAGTGGCGGTTCTTACAATGAGCAGTTCTTC. Combining the CDR3 with reference TRBV28 and TRBJ2-1 gives the whole variable domain DVKVTQSSRYLVKRTGEKVFLECVQDMDHENMFWYRQDPGLGLRLIYFSYDVKMKEKGDIPEGYSVSREKKERFSLILESASTNQTSMYLCASSGGSYNEQFFGPGTRLTVL.

The chain employs TRBV10-3 and TRBJ2-1; 9 nucleotides line up with TRBD2. Germline-derived CDR1 and CDR2 are ENHRY and SYGVKD. The CDR3 is 17 residues long. Losses at the gene ends were 0 bases for V and 7 bases for J; bases not matched to a gene: 10. CDR3 in amino acids: CAISESRASGIRNEQFF. CDR3 nucleotide sequence: TGTGCCATCAGTGAGTCGAGAGCTAGCGGGATCAGGAATGAGCAGTTCTTC.

The chain employs TRBV4-3 and TRBJ1-2; D perhaps matches TRBD1 (6 bases). The germline gives CDR1 LGHNA, CDR2 YSLEER. The CDR3 contains 14 residues. Trimming cost V 3 bases and J 1 base, with 9 bases left between them. In DNA form, the CDR3 reads TGCGCCAGCAGCCATAGGACAGTTAACTATGGCTACACCTTC. Its protein is CASSHRTVNYGYTF.

V usage is TRBV28 and J usage is TRBJ2-1; D possibly corresponds to TRBD2 (6 bases). Trimming cost V 5 bases and J 2 bases, with 13 bases left between them. Germline V gene data show CDR1 as MDHEN and CDR2 as SYDVKM. This CDR3 contains 15 residues. As DNA, the CDR3 is TGTGCCAGCAGTCCGGGGGACGGTGCCTACAATGAGCAGTTCTTC. Protein sequence: CASSPGDGAYNEQFF.

The chain's CDR3 is CASSVGRGGRSLSTDTQYF. DNA of the CDR3: TGTGCCAGCAGCGTAGGTCGGGGGGGCCGATCCCTTTCCACAGATACGCAGTATTTT. The chain combines TRBV9 with TRBJ2-3, with 8 bases matching TRBD2. Trimming cost V 0 bases and J 2 bases; bases outside gene matches: 14. Germline V gives CDR1 SGDLS, CDR2 YYNGEE. The CDR3 covers 19 residues. Using reference TRBV9 and TRBJ2-3 for the parts outside the CDR3, the full variable domain is DSGVTQTPKHLITATGQRVTLRCSPRSGDLSVYWYQQSLDQGLQFLIQYYNGEERAKGNILERFSAQQFPDLHSELNLSSLELGDSALYFCASSVGRGGRSLSTDTQYFGPGTRLTVL.

This chain joins TRBV5-1 and TRBJ1-4; 7 bases align to TRBD1. The CDR3 spans 16 residues. CDR1 and CDR2 (germline): SGHRS, YFSETQ. Germline trimming cut 4 bases from V and 2 bases from J; bases unmatched to any gene: 8. The CDR3 DNA reads as TGCGCCAGCAGCATGACAGGGAGTTCGACTAATGAAAAACTGTTTTTT. Translation gives CASSMTGSSTNEKLFF.

This clone was seen only a few times. The chain links TRBV5-4 to TRBJ2-3, with 11 bases that match TRBD2. V lost 0 bases to trimming and J lost 6 bases; unmatched junction nucleotides: 3. The CDR3 loop spans 15 amino acids. Germline assignment: CDR1 SGHNT and CDR2 YYREEE (reference sequence). Here the CDR3 reads CASSLGLAGSDTQYF. CDR3 bases: TGTGCCAGCAGCTTGGGACTAGCGGGGTCCGATACGCAGTATTTT.

In its sample, this clone was seen many times. In the same sample, other DNA sequences code for this CDR3. The gene calls are TRBV7-2 and TRBJ2-7; D gene unclear. Between the trimmed V and J ends, which lost 5 bases and 0 bases, there was a span of 5 bases. The V gene's germline CDR1 is SGHTA and CDR2 FQGNSA. The CDR3 consists of 12 residues. DNA for the CDR3: TGTGCCAGCAGCCCGAGCTCCTACGAGCAGTACTTC. Protein product: CASSPSSYEQYF.

The chain uses TRBV6-1 and TRBJ1-2; D is unresolved. Trimming left V 3 bases short and J 8 bases short, with 22 bases between. The germline V gene has CDR1 MNHNS and CDR2 SASEGT. This CDR3 has 16 amino acids. CDR3 amino acids: CASSDLQVVYRRGYTF. The CDR3 region has the DNA TGTGCCAGCAGTGATCTTCAGGTCGTGTACCGGCGCGGCTACACCTTC.

This clone was observed a single time. J is TRBJ2-7 and V is TRBV7-9; D uncertain. V lost 1 base to trimming and J lost 6 bases, with 10 bases between them. This CDR3 spans 13 amino acids. The V gene's germline CDR1 is SEHNR and CDR2 FQNEAQ (reference sequence). In nucleotides, the CDR3 is TGTGCCAGCAGCTTAGGCGGATGGACCGAGCAGTACTTC. Protein product: CASSLGGWTEQYF.

The CDR3 bases are TGTGCCAGCAGTGAAGGCTACAGCACAGATACGCAGTATTTT. Translating it yields CASSEGYSTDTQYF. This chain uses TRBV25-1 with TRBJ2-3, with D hard to call. Per germline, CDR1 MGHDK and CDR2 SYGVNS. This CDR3 has 14 residues. V was pared by 2 bases and J by 0 bases, with 6 bases between. Drawing the rest from reference TRBV25-1 and TRBJ2-3, the complete variable domain is EADIYQTPRYLVIGTGKKITLECSQTMGHDKMYWYQQDPGMELHLIHYSYGVNSTEKGDLSSESTVSRIRTEHFPLTLESARPSHTSQYLCASSEGYSTDTQYFGPGTRLTVL.

This clone was recorded once. The rearrangement links TRBV7-2 to TRBJ1-2, with TRBD1 identical over 7 bases. Germline assignment: CDR1 SGHTA and CDR2 FQGNSA. CDR3 length: 14 residues. V lost 5 bases and J lost 7; bases outside the gene matches: 10. The CDR3 loop reads CASSVEGALLGYTF. DNA of the CDR3: TGTGCCAGCAGCGTCGAGGGGGCGCTCCTTGGCTACACCTTC. The variable domain in full, with the rest retrieved from reference TRBV7-2 and TRBJ1-2, is GAGVSQSPSNKVTEKGKDVELRCDPISGHTALYWYRQSLGQGLEFLIYFQGNSAPDKSGLPSDRFSAERTGGSVSTLTIQRTQQEDSAVYLCASSVEGALLGYTFGSGTRLTVV.

The chain joins TRBV7-3 to TRBJ2-2, with TRBD2 matching 8 bases. J gave up 4 bases and V 5 bases, and 6 bases lay outside the gene matches. The CDR3 length is 15 residues. Germline CDR1 is SGHTA and CDR2 is FQGTGA. CDR3 bases: TGTGCCAGCAGCGGAGCGGGGGCCCCCACCGGGGAGCTGTTTTTT. Translated: CASSGAGAPTGELFF.

This clone was observed a handful of times. J is TRBJ1-1 and V is TRBV19, with D tentatively TRBD1 (5 bases). V was trimmed by 3 bases and J by 6 bases, leaving 11 bases between them. Per germline, CDR1 LNHDA and CDR2 SQIVND (reference sequence). This CDR3 region has 13 residues. CDR3 coding DNA: TGTGCCAGTAGTATCATCCCGGGGGCTGAAGCTTTCTTT. This sequence encodes CASSIIPGAEAFF.

This clone was recorded a few times. This rearrangement joins TRBV29-1 to TRBJ1-2; TRBD1 might be the D (5 bases). CDR1 is SQVTM and CDR2 is ANQGSEA in the germline V gene. The CDR3 has 14 residues. Trimming removed 4 bases from V and 3 bases from J, with 15 bases in between. CDR3 nucleotide sequence: TGCAGCGTTGGTAGCCGCGGGGGTCACTATGGCTACACCTTC. This encodes CSVGSRGGHYGYTF.

The chain couples TRBV5-1 to TRBJ1-2; 9 bases are shared with TRBD1. Per the germline V gene, CDR1 is SGHRS and CDR2 is YFSETQ. The trim removed 4 bases at V and 6 bases at J, leaving 7 bases unmatched. This CDR3 contains 14 residues. The CDR3 is CASSQDRGAHGYTF. The DNA for the CDR3 is TGCGCCAGCAGCCAGGACAGGGGTGCGCATGGCTACACCTTC.

The chain has TRBV5-1 and TRBJ1-2, with 7 bases lining up with TRBD1. The CDR3 covers 14 residues. CDR1 is SGHRS, CDR2 YFSETQ, per germline. With 0 bases clipped from V and 5 bases from J, the junction kept 4 bases outside the gene matches. CDR3 bases: TGCGCCAGCAGCTTGGGACAGGGTCATTATGGCTACACCTTC. This translates into CASSLGQGHYGYTF.